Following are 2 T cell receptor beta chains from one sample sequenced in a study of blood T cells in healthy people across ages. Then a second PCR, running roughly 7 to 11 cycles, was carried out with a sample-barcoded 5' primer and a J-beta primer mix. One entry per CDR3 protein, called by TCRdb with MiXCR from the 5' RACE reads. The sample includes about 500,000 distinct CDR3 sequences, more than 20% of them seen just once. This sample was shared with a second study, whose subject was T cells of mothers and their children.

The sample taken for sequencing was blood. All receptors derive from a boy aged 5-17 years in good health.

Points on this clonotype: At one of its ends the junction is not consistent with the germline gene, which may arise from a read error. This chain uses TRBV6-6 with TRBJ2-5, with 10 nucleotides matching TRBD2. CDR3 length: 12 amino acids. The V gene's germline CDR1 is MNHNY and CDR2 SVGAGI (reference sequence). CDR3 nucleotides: TGTGCCAGCAGTTACTCTGGGACTAGCGAAAACTTC. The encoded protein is CASSYSGTSENF.

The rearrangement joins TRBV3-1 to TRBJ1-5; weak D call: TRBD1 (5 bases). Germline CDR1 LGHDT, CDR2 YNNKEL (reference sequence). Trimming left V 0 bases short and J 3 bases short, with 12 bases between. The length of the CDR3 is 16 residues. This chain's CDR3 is CASSQDSAGTNQPQHF. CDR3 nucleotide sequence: TGTGCCAGCAGCCAAGATTCGGCAGGGACCAATCAGCCCCAGCATTTT.